This T cell receptor beta chain appears in the sequencing data of a study of CD8+CD57+ T cells in acquired aplastic anemia. Background on the study: Recorded DNA amounts for sorted CD4+ and CD8+ cells had an average of around 3.5 ug. Study results and limitations: Statistical testing detected no significant gap in CD8+ Simpson's diversity between patients and controls. Comparison of patients with controls identified approximately 28 shared CD8+ CDR3 sequences.

Sequencing was done on patients that had shown CD8+CD57+ cell expansion by flow cytometry. Profiles of TCR beta VDJ and CDR3 were generated from a genomic DNA template. TCRdb redid the calling of the reads with MiXCR, one entry per CDR3 protein. The sample yields about 58,000 distinct CDR3 sequences, around 50% seen once. To note about this clonotype: What it binds is not known.

The TCR sequence derives from a human donor with aplastic anemia. Sequencing used sorted CD4+, CD8+, or CD8+CD57+ T cells (not recorded which) from PBMCs.

CDR3 nucleotide sequence: TGTGCCACCAGTGATCTTGAGGACGGCTACACCTTC. The encoded protein is CATSDLEDGYTF. The rearrangement links TRBV24-1 to TRBJ1-2; D gene uncertain. Germline values: CDR1 KGHDR, CDR2 SFDVKD. The CDR3 has 12 amino acids. V lost 3 bases and J 8 bases, leaving 9 bases between the germline ends.